The 9 T cell receptor beta chains listed next were all sequenced from one sample in a study of early stage breast cancer tumors. Clones were sequenced by immunoSEQ multiplex PCR, and TCRdb holds only the in-frame ones, with some missing. The sample comprises around 30,000 clones, 72% of which are singletons, and approximately 35% rests with the top ten. Sequencing input: blood. The source is a person aged 45 to 60 with breast cancer.

The rearrangement links TRBV5-1 to TRBJ2-6; D is unclear. The CDR3 has 15 residues. Germline values: CDR1 SGHRS, CDR2 YFSETQ. With 2 bases removed from V and 0 bases from J, the gap between germline ends came to 6 bases. CDR3 region: CASSFRSSGANVLTF. In DNA, the CDR3 is TGCGCCAGCAGCTTTAGGAGCTCTGGGGCCAACGTCCTGACTTTC. Combining the CDR3 with reference TRBV5-1 and TRBJ2-6 gives the whole variable domain KAGVTQTPRYLIKTRGQQVTLSCSPISGHRSVSWYQQTPGQGLQFLFEYFSETQRNKGNFPGRFSGRQFSNSRSEMNVSTLELGDSALYLCASSFRSSGANVLTFGAGSRLTVL.

Only one count was recorded for this clone. The chain couples TRBV11-2 to TRBJ1-3; D gene unclear. The germline V and J ends were trimmed by 0 bases and 3 bases, with 12 bases remaining between them. This CDR3 region has 16 residues. CDR1 is SGHAT and CDR2 is FQNNGV in the germline V gene. The CDR3 loop is CASSLDSRASGNTIYF. CDR3 bases: TGTGCCAGCAGCTTAGATTCGAGGGCGAGTGGAAACACCATATATTTT.

The V call is TRBV10-3, the J call TRBJ2-3, with D hard to call. Germline V lookup: CDR1 ENHRY, CDR2 SYGVKD. This CDR3 is built from 12 residues. V lost 3 bases, J lost 4 bases, and 5 bases lay in between. The CDR3 loop is CAISDGADTQYF. The CDR3 region has the DNA TGTGCCATCAGTGATGGGGCAGATACGCAGTATTTT.

This chain links TRBV27 with TRBJ1-1; no clear D. V lost 2 bases, J lost 8 bases, and 18 bases lay in between. The CDR3 loop spans 15 amino acids. Germline V gives CDR1 MNHEY, CDR2 SMNVEV (reference sequence). The CDR3 sequence: CASSLRATPLREAFF. CDR3 in DNA: TGTGCCAGCAGTTTACGGGCTACTCCTCTCAGGGAAGCTTTCTTT.

This clone was seen repeatedly, ten times or more. This chain uses TRBV5-1 with TRBJ2-7; D is ambiguous. Germline loops: CDR1 SGHRS, CDR2 YFSETQ. V gave up 4 bases and J gave up 5 bases, with 10 bases separating them. CDR3 length equals 12 residues. CDR3 loop: CASSLTYDEQYF. The CDR3 DNA follows: TGCGCCAGCAGCCTTACCTATGACGAGCAGTACTTC.

The chain recombines TRBV9 with TRBJ2-2; 8 nucleotides align to TRBD2. Germline CDR1 SGDLS, CDR2 YYNGEE. This CDR3 region has 15 residues. Trimming took 0 bases from V and 5 from J; bases not matched to a gene: 3. The CDR3 loop is CASSVDPGGTGELFF. The CDR3 nucleotides read TGTGCCAGCAGCGTAGATCCGGGGGGGACCGGGGAGCTGTTTTTT.

The genes are TRBV7-2 and TRBJ1-5, with D possibly being TRBD1 (5 bases). V shed 5 bases and J shed 4 bases, with 9 bases lying between them. CDR1 and CDR2 (germline): SGHTA, FQGNSA. This CDR3 has 13 amino acids. The CDR3 sequence: CASSVQGNQPQHF. Written as DNA, the CDR3 is TGTGCCAGCAGCGTTCAGGGAAATCAGCCCCAGCATTTT.

This clone was detected once. This chain connects TRBV7-9 to TRBJ2-7; D gene ambiguous. Trimming stripped 1 base from V and 0 bases from J, with 16 bases between. The CDR3 spans 17 residues. Germline CDR1 reads SEHNR; CDR2 reads FQNEAQ (reference sequence). In DNA, the CDR3 is TGTGCCAGCAGCTTAGTCCTCGCCCACAGAATCTCCTACGAGCAGTACTTC. Amino acids: CASSLVLAHRISYEQYF.

The J gene is TRBJ1-1, the V gene TRBV27, with D maybe TRBD1 (5 bases). Germline V gives CDR1 MNHEY, CDR2 SMNVEV (reference sequence). The CDR3 loop spans 15 amino acids. V lost 3 bases and J lost 4, with 15 bases in between. As DNA, the CDR3 is TGTGCCAGCAGTTTTTCCGGGACGAGGGGCACTGAAGCTTTCTTT. Its protein is CASSFSGTRGTEAFF.